This T cell receptor beta chain comes out of a study of cytomegalovirus exposure and HLA in healthy donors. As for this clone: Its antigen is undetermined.

The PCR ran on 60 Vbeta and 13 Jbeta primers. In the original analysis: Roughly 80 million unique TCR beta chains, roughly 11 million shared, were counted in a later analysis. Measured with immunoSEQ multiplex PCR; TCRdb has only the in-frame clones, and not every one. The D gene and trimming were derived from the DNA, and the V and J assignments and clone size from that table. The data hold approximately 280,000 clones, with around 90% observed a single time. The study, taken as a whole, reports: TCR beta sequences reportedly predicted most subjects' HLA-A and HLA-B alleles accurately. Most TCR sequences were uncommon, yet certain public TCRs appeared in many donors. TCR beta chains numbering about 160 were designated cytomegalovirus-associated.

The CDR3 is made up of 14 amino acids. J was trimmed by 6 bases and V by 3 bases; bases with no gene match: 4. CDR1 and CDR2 (germline): SGHNT, YYREEE (reference sequence). This receptor was identified in a woman between 18 and 29 years old in good health and CMV-seronegative. Material: PBMCs. The chain combines TRBV5-4 with TRBJ1-1, with TRBD1 matching 11 bases. CDR3 in DNA: TGTGCCAGCAGCTCACGGACAGGGGGCCCTGAAGCTTTCTTT. This codes for CASSSRTGGPEAFF.